This T cell receptor (beta chain) was retrieved from a study of blood T cells in healthy people across ages. The extraction recovered at least 5 micrograms of total RNA per sample. Germline V gene data show CDR1 as SGHTA and CDR2 as FQGNSA. The CDR3 is 13 amino acids. Trimming took 4 bases from V and 4 from J, leaving 9 bases between them. A second PCR of 7 to 11 cycles used a sample-barcoded 5' primer and a J-beta primer mix. TCRdb ran MiXCR on the 5' RACE reads and lists one entry per CDR3 protein. The repertoire holds about 290,000 distinct CDR3 sequences, 27% seen once, with around 29% in the top ten. This clonotype was found many times.

This sequence was found in a woman between 65 and 79 years old in good health. This rearrangement joins TRBV7-2 to TRBJ2-3; tentative D call: TRBD2 (6 bases). The sequenced sample consisted of blood. This CDR3 reads CASSSGSSDTQYF. CDR3 in DNA: TGTGCCAGCAGCTCCGGGAGTTCAGATACGCAGTATTTT.